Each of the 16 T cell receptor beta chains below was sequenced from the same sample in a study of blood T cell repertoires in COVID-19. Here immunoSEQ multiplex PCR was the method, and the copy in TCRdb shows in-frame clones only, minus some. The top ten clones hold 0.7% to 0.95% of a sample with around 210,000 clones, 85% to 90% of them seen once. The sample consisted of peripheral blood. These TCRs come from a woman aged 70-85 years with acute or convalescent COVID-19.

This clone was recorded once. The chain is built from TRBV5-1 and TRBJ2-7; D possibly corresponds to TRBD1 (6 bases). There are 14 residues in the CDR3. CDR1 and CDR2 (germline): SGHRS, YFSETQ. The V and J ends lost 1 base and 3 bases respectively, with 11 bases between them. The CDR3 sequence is CASSLSGVNYEQYF. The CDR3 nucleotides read TGCGCCAGCAGCTTGTCAGGGGTCAACTACGAGCAGTACTTC. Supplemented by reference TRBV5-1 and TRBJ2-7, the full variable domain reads KAGVTQTPRYLIKTRGQQVTLSCSPISGHRSVSWYQQTPGQGLQFLFEYFSETQRNKGNFPGRFSGRQFSNSRSEMNVSTLELGDSALYLCASSLSGVNYEQYFGPGTRLTVT.

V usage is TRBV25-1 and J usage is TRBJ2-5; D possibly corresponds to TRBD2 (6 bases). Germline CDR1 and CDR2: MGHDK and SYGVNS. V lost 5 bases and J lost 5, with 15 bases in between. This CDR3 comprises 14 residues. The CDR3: CASSKRGVKETQYF. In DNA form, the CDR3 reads TGTGCCAGCAGTAAACGCGGGGTGAAGGAGACCCAGTACTTC.

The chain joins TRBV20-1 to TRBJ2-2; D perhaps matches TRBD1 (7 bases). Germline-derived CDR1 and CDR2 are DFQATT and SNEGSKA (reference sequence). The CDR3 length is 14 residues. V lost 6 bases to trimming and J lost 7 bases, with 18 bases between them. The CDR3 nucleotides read TGCAGTGCCAGTTCCCACAGGGGAGGCGGGGAGCTGTTTTTT. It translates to CSASSHRGGGELFF.

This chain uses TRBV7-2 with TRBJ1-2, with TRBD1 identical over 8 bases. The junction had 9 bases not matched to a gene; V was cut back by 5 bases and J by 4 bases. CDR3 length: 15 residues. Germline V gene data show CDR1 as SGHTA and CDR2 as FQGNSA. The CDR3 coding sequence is TGTGCCAGCAGCCCCGGACAGGGTCGGAGCTATGGCTACACCTTC. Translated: CASSPGQGRSYGYTF.

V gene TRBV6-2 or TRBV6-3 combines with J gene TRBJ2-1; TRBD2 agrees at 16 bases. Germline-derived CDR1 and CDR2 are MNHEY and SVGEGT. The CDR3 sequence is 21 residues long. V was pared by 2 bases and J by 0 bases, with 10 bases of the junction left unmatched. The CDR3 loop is CASSYLGLAGGPSSSYNEQFF. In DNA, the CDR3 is TGTGCCAGCAGTTACCTGGGACTAGCGGGGGGGCCCTCCAGCTCCTACAATGAGCAGTTCTTC.

The CDR3 bases are TGTGCCAGCAGCTTTAGGGGCTCTGGAAACACCATATATTTT. Amino acid sequence: CASSFRGSGNTIYF. V gene TRBV3-1 (or the pseudogene TRBV3-2) combines with J gene TRBJ1-3; the D gene is possibly TRBD1 (5 bases). Germline V gene lookup returns CDR1 LGHDT and CDR2 YNNKEL (reference sequence). V was pared by 5 bases and J by 0 bases, with 8 bases between. CDR3 length equals 14 residues.

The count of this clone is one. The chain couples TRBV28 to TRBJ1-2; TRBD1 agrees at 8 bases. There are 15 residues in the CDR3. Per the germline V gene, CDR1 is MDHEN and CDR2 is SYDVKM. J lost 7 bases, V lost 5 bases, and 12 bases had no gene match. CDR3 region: CASSIHPGQESGYTF. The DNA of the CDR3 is TGTGCCAGCAGTATACATCCGGGACAGGAAAGTGGCTACACCTTC.

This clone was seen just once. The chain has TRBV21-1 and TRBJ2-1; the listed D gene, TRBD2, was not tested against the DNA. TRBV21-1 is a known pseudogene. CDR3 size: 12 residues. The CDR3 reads CASSPPGRGQFF. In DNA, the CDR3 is TGTGCCAGCAGCCCCCCGGGGAGGGGGCAGTTCTTC.

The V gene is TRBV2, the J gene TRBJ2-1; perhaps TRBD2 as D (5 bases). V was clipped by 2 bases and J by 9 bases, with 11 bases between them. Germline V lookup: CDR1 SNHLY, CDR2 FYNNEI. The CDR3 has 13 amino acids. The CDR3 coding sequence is TGTGCCAGCAGTGAAACTCGCGAGGGTGAGCAGTTCTTC. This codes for CASSETREGEQFF.

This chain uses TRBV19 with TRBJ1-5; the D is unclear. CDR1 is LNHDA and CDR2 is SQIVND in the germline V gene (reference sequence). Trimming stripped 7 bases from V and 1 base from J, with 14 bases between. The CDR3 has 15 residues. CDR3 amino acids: CASIQYGGSNQPQHF. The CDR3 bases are TGTGCCAGTATTCAATACGGCGGGAGCAATCAGCCCCAGCATTTT.

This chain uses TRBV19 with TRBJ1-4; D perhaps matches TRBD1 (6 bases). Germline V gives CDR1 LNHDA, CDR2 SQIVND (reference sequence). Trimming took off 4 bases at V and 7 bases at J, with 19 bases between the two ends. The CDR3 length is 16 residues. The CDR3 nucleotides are TGTGCCAGTAGTACTGGCGGGGGCGCAGGTGGTGAAAAACTGTTTTTT. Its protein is CASSTGGGAGGEKLFF.

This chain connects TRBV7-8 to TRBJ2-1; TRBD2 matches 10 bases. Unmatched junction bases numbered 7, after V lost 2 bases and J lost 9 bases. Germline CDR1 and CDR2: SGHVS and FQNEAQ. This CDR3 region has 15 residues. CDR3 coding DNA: TGTGCCAGCAGCTTACAGCGGGGGGGCCCGAGTGAGCAGTTCTTC. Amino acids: CASSLQRGGPSEQFF. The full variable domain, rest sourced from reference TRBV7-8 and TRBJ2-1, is GAGVSQSPRYKVAKRGQDVALRCDPISGHVSLFWYQQALGQGPEFLTYFQNEAQLDKSGLPSDRFFAERPEGSVSTLKIQRTQQEDSAVYLCASSLQRGGPSEQFFGPGTRLTVL.

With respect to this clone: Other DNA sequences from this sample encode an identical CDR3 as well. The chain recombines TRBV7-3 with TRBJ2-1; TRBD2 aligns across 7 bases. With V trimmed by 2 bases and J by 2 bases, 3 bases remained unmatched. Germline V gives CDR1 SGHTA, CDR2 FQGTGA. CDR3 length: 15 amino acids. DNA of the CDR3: TGTGCCAGCAGCTTAGTGAGCGGGACCTACAATGAGCAGTTCTTC. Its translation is CASSLVSGTYNEQFF.

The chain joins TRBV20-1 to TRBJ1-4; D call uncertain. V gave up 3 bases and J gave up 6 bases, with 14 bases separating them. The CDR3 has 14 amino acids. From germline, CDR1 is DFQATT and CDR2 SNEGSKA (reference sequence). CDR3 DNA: TGCAGTGCTAGTCCGGGAGATGTATATGAAAAACTGTTTTTT. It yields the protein CSASPGDVYEKLFF.

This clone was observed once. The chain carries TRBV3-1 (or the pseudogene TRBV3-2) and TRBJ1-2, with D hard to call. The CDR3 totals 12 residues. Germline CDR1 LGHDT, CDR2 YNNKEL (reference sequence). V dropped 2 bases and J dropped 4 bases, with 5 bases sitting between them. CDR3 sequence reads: CASSQSLYGYTF. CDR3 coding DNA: TGTGCCAGCAGCCAATCACTCTATGGCTACACCTTC.

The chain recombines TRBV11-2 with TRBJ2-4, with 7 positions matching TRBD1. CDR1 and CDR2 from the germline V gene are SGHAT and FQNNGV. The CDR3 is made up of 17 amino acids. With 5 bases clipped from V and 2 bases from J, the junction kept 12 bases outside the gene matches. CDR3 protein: CASSKRDRVETKNIQYF. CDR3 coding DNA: TGTGCCAGCAGCAAGCGTGACAGGGTTGAAACCAAAAACATTCAGTACTTC.